This T cell receptor (beta chain) was obtained from a study of early T cells in non-severe SARS-CoV-2 infection. Notes on the study in general: VDJdb-based annotation leaned toward anti-spike CD8 responses and missed private and CD4 specificities.

Trimming took 2 bases from V and 4 from J, leaving 9 bases between them. The CDR3 runs to 14 residues. Germline loops: CDR1 MNHNY, CDR2 SVGAGI (reference sequence). This clonotype was observed at least ten times. The antigen is not known. Individually, cDNA molecules had unique molecular identifiers attached to them. TCRdb re-called the 5' RACE reads with MiXCR, one entry per CDR3 protein. The sample has about 64,000 distinct CDR3 sequences, about 4.9% seen once; the top ten hold 4.5% to 5.5%. The gene calls are TRBV6-6 and TRBJ2-1, with D tentatively TRBD1 (6 bases). The TCR was taken from an adult who was a healthcare worker with PCR-confirmed SARS-CoV-2 infection or an uninfected control (not recorded which). The specimen was whole blood. CDR3 bases: TGTGCCAGCAGTTACCGGACAGAATACAATGAGCAGTTCTTC. It translates to CASSYRTEYNEQFF.